This T cell receptor beta chain was sequenced in a study of blood T cell repertoires in COVID-19. Study summary: Sources were T cells, B-cell-depleted T cells, or PBMCs; the material itself was cDNA or gDNA.

Trimming removed 6 bases from V and 7 bases from J; junction bases left unmatched: 4. Germline assignment: CDR1 MNHEY and CDR2 SVGAGI. This CDR3 spans 13 amino acids. Sequenced by immunoSEQ multiplex PCR; TCRdb stores in-frame clones only, minus some. The data show under 130,000 clones, roughly 76% seen once. The chain joins TRBV6-5 to TRBJ2-1, with 9 bases fitting TRBD1. The receptor was derived from a woman between 65 and 79 years old with acute or convalescent COVID-19. Sequenced: peripheral blood. CDR3 region: CASSTGTGNEQFF. The CDR3, as DNA: TGTGCCAGCAGCACCGGGACAGGGAATGAGCAGTTCTTC.